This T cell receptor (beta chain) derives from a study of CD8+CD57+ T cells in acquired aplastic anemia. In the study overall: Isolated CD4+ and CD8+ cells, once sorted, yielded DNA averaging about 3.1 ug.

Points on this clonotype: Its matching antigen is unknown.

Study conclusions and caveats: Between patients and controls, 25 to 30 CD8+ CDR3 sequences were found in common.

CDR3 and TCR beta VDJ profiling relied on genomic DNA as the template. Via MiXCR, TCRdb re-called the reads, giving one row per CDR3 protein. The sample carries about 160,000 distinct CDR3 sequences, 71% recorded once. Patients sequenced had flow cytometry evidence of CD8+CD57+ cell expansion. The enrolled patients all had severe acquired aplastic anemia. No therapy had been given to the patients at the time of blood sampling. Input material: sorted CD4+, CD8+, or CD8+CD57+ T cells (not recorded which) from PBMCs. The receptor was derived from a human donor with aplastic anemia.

CDR3 sequence reads: CASSIPQRSYEQYF. CDR3 nucleotide sequence: TGTGCCAGCAGTATCCCACAGCGCTCCTACGAGCAGTACTTC. The V and J genes are TRBV9 and TRBJ2-7; the D is unclear. Germline assignment: CDR1 SGDLS and CDR2 YYNGEE. V lost 5 bases to trimming and J lost 0 bases, with 12 bases between them. The CDR3 covers 14 residues. Variable domain in full (rest from reference TRBV9 and TRBJ2-7): DSGVTQTPKHLITATGQRVTLRCSPRSGDLSVYWYQQSLDQGLQFLIQYYNGEERAKGNILERFSAQQFPDLHSELNLSSLELGDSALYFCASSIPQRSYEQYFGPGTRLTVT.